Listed below are T cell receptor beta chains from one sample, sequenced in a study of OX40 agonist ivuxolimab in advanced cancers. Assay: immunoSEQ multiplex PCR; the TCRdb copy retains only in-frame clones and omits some. This sample yields about 88,000 clones, of which around 85% are seen a single time; about 0.22% belongs to the top ten. The sequences come from CD4+ or CD8+ T cells sorted from blood, collected in a trial of the OX40 agonist ivuxolimab. These receptors were taken from an adult with an advanced solid tumor such as melanoma, head and neck, liver or kidney cancer. Each CDR3 is given with its conserved first and last residue. The order of the fields is J gene, clone size, V gene, D gene, CDR3 protein, CDR3 DNA. The D gene is left open where the match is weak. Expanded clones are given a class, and other clones once, few, many or no size at all.

>TRBJ2-1|NA|TRBV10-3|TRBD1
CASNGQGVRIEQFF
TGTGCCTCTAACGGACAGGGTGTTCGAATTGAGCAGTTCTTC
>TRBJ2-5|NA|TRBV2|NA
CASWGETQYF
TGTGCCAGCTGGGGTGAGACCCAGTACTTC
>TRBJ1-1|NA|TRBV6-5|NA
CASSYKVPQQSLGSFF
TGTGCCAGCAGTTACAAAGTCCCCCAGCAAAGCTTGGGTTCGTTCTTT
>TRBJ1-2|NA|TRBV11-2|NA
CASSDRTALYGYTF
TGTGCCAGCAGCGACAGGACAGCCCTCTATGGCTACACCTTC
>TRBJ1-5|few|TRBV4-3|NA
CASSQDRRVGNQPQHF
TGCGCCAGCAGCCAAGATAGACGGGTGGGCAATCAGCCCCAGCATTTT
>TRBJ2-2|NA|TRBV2|NA
CASSPWALGTGELFF
TGTGCCAGCAGCCCGTGGGCCCTGGGCACCGGGGAGCTGTTTTTT
>TRBJ1-1|NA|TRBV7-2|NA
CASGQIRNTEAFF
TGTGCCAGCGGACAGATACGGAACACTGAAGCTTTCTTT
>TRBJ2-2|NA|TRBV18|TRBD1
CASSLGGQANTGELFF
TGTGCCAGCTCACTTGGGGGACAGGCGAACACCGGGGAGCTGTTTTTT
>TRBJ1-2|NA|TRBV2|NA
CASSATGNYGYTF
TGTGCCAGCAGTGCGACAGGAAACTATGGCTACACCTTC
>TRBJ1-6|NA|TRBV15|TRBD1
CATSRDRDRNSPLHF
TGTGCCACCAGCAGAGATCGGGACAGAAATTCACCCCTCCACTTT
>TRBJ1-6|NA|TRBV5-1|NA
CASSSVNSPLHF
TGCGCCAGCAGCTCGGTGAATTCACCCCTCCACTTT
>TRBJ1-4|NA|TRBV6-1|NA
CASSEPYRRRGEKLFF
TGTGCCAGCAGTGAACCTTACCGACGTCGGGGAGAAAAACTGTTTTTT
>TRBJ2-5|NA|TRBV2|NA
CASSGGRGAGETQYF
TGTGCCAGCAGTGGAGGCCGGGGGGCGGGGGAGACCCAGTACTTC
>TRBJ2-3|NA|TRBV29-1|NA
CSVVRRGADTQYF
TGCAGCGTTGTTCGCAGGGGCGCAGATACGCAGTATTTT
>TRBJ1-1|NA|TRBV6-5|NA
CASSYLKGGGTEAFF
TGTGCCAGCAGTTACCTTAAGGGGGGAGGCACTGAAGCTTTCTTT
>TRBJ1-1|few|TRBV6-1|NA
CASSGQYTEAFF
TGTGCCAGCAGCGGACAGTACACTGAAGCTTTCTTT
>TRBJ2-3|NA|TRBV7-2|TRBD2
CASSLEGTRGDTQYF
TGTGCCAGCAGCTTAGAGGGGACTAGGGGAGATACGCAGTATTTT
>TRBJ1-1|NA|TRBV7-9|NA
CASSDDSRGWNTEAFF
TGTGCCAGCAGCGATGATTCTCGGGGTTGGAACACTGAAGCTTTCTTT
>TRBJ2-1|NA|TRBV7-2|NA
CASSLNGGFPNRYNEQFF
TGTGCCAGCAGCTTAAACGGGGGTTTCCCAAATCGCTACAATGAGCAGTTCTTC
>TRBJ2-1|NA|TRBV29-1|TRBD1
CSVTYHRDRVGQFF
TGCAGCGTTACTTACCACCGGGACAGGGTTGGTCAGTTCTTC
>TRBJ1-3|NA|TRBV6-7|NA
CASSYHYGPPSGNTIYF
TGTGCCAGCAGTTATCATTACGGGCCTCCCTCTGGAAACACCATATATTTT
>TRBJ1-5|NA|TRBV19|NA
CASNQQGTNQPQHF
TGTGCCAGTAACCAACAGGGCACCAATCAGCCCCAGCATTTT
>TRBJ2-1|NA|TRBV29-1|TRBD1
CSVSGTGGREQFF
TGCAGCGTCTCCGGGACAGGGGGTAGGGAGCAGTTCTTC
>TRBJ2-2|NA|TRBV7-7|TRBD1
CASSLALGQGAKNTGELFF
TGTGCTAGCAGCTTAGCTCTGGGACAGGGGGCGAAGAACACCGGGGAGCTGTTTTTT
>TRBJ2-1|NA|TRBV6-1|NA
CASTPRDGEQFF
TGTGCCAGCACCCCGAGGGACGGAGAGCAGTTCTTC
>TRBJ2-3|NA|TRBV18|NA
CASSTRPDTQYF
TGTGCCAGCTCGACCCGGCCAGATACGCAGTATTTT
>TRBJ2-3|NA|TRBV10-3|NA
CAISADGRTDTQYF
TGTGCCATCAGTGCGGACGGTCGCACAGATACGCAGTATTTT
>TRBJ2-3|NA|TRBV11-2|NA
CASSLMNTDTQYF
TGTGCCAGCAGCTTAATGAACACAGATACGCAGTATTTT
>TRBJ2-7|NA|TRBV6-5|TRBD2
CASRAGGYSYEQYF
TGTGCCAGCAGAGCGGGGGGATATTCCTACGAGCAGTACTTC
>TRBJ1-1|NA|TRBV10-1|TRBD1
CASSSTQGAETEAFF
TGCGCCAGCAGTTCTACGCAGGGGGCAGAGACTGAAGCTTTCTTT
>TRBJ1-5|NA|TRBV6-6|NA
CASSYSGGNQPQHF
TGTGCCAGCAGTTACTCGGGAGGCAATCAGCCCCAGCATTTT
>TRBJ2-1|NA|TRBV7-2|TRBD1
CASGHPGQGAGEQFF
TGTGCCAGCGGTCATCCGGGACAGGGGGCCGGTGAGCAGTTCTTC
>TRBJ2-3|NA|TRBV9|NA
CASSVVSGGSSTDTQYF
TGTGCCAGCAGCGTAGTCAGCGGAGGATCTAGCACAGATACGCAGTATTTT
>TRBJ2-7|NA|TRBV27|NA
CASSLVAHYEQYF
TGTGCCAGCAGTTTAGTGGCCCACTACGAGCAGTACTTC
>TRBJ2-5|NA|TRBV5-1|NA
CASSLGSRETQYF
TGCGCCAGCAGCTTGGGCTCGAGGGAGACCCAGTACTTC
>TRBJ1-6|NA|TRBV5-1|NA
CASSPGNLFSPLHF
TGCGCCAGCAGCCCCGGGAACCTCTTTTCACCCCTCCACTTT
>TRBJ1-3|NA|TRBV4-1|NA
CASSQLGTVWNTIYF
TGCGCCAGCAGCCAACTCGGGACGGTATGGAACACCATATATTTT
>TRBJ2-4|NA|TRBV11-3|NA
CASSSSGGDIQYF
TGTGCCAGCAGCTCCTCTGGCGGGGACATTCAGTACTTC
>TRBJ2-3|NA|TRBV9|TRBD2
CASSSRLAGELSTDTQYF
TGTGCCAGCAGCTCTCGACTAGCGGGGGAACTAAGCACAGATACGCAGTATTTT
>TRBJ1-6|NA|TRBV6-6|TRBD1
CASRGTVNSPLHF
TGTGCCAGCCGGGGGACAGTAAATTCACCCCTCCACTTT
>TRBJ2-7|few|TRBV9|TRBD2
CASSPRGVSIYEQYF
TGTGCCAGCAGCCCCCGGGGGGTGAGTATCTACGAGCAGTACTTC
>TRBJ1-5|NA|TRBV2|NA
CASTGANQPQHF
TGTGCCAGCACCGGGGCGAATCAGCCCCAGCATTTT
>TRBJ2-3|NA|TRBV10-3|NA
CAISEGQTQYF
TGTGCCATCAGTGAAGGGCAGACGCAGTATTTT
>TRBJ2-2|NA|TRBV9|NA
CASSPGRGTGELFF
TGTGCCAGCAGTCCGGGGAGAGGAACCGGGGAGCTGTTTTTT
>TRBJ1-2|NA|TRBV2|NA
CASIGLPDSDYGYTF
TGTGCCAGCATTGGGTTACCGGACAGCGACTATGGCTACACCTTC